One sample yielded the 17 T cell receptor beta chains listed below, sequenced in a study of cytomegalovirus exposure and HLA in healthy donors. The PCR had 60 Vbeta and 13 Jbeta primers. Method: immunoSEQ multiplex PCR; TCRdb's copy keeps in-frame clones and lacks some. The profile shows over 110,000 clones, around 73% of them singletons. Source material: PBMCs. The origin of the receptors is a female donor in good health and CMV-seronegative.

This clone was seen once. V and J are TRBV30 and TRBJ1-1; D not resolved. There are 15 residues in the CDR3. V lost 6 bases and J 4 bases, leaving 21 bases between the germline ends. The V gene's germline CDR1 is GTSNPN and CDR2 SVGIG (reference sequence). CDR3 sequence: CACSLSPGSGTEAFF. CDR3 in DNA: TGTGCCTGCTCGCTAAGCCCGGGGTCGGGCACTGAAGCTTTCTTT.

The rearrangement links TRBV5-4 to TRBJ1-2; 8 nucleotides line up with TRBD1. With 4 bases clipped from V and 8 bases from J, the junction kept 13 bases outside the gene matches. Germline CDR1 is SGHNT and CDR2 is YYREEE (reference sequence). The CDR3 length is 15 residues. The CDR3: CASSQAGQGLRGYTF. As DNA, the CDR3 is TGTGCCAGCAGCCAAGCAGGACAGGGCTTGAGAGGCTACACCTTC. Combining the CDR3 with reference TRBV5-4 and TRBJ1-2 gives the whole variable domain ETGVTQSPTHLIKTRGQQVTLRCSSQSGHNTVSWYQQALGQGPQFIFQYYREEENGRGNFPPRFSGLQFPNYSSELNVNALELDDSALYLCASSQAGQGLRGYTFGSGTRLTVV.

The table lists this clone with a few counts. The CDR3 loop reads CASSRLNEQFF. DNA for the CDR3: TGTGCCAGCAGTAGACTCAATGAGCAGTTCTTC. The chain has TRBV6-5 and TRBJ2-1; D is unclear. Between the trimmed V and J ends, which lost 5 bases and 6 bases, there was a span of 5 bases. CDR1 and CDR2 from the germline V gene are MNHEY and SVGAGI. This CDR3 spans 11 amino acids.

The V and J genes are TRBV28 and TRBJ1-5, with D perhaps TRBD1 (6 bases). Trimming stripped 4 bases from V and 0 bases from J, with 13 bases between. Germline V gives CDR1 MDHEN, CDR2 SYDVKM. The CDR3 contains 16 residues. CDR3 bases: TGTGCCAGCAGTTCCGGACAGCTCTATAGCAATCAGCCCCAGCATTTT. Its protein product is CASSSGQLYSNQPQHF.

CDR3 bases: TGTGCCAGCAGTTGGGCCCCCGGGGGCACTGAAGCTTTCTTT. This gives the protein CASSWAPGGTEAFF. V is TRBV6-5 and J is TRBJ1-1; D may be TRBD1 (5 bases). Trimming removed 4 bases from V and 4 bases from J, with 13 bases in between. Germline CDR1 is MNHEY and CDR2 is SVGAGI. The CDR3 totals 14 residues.

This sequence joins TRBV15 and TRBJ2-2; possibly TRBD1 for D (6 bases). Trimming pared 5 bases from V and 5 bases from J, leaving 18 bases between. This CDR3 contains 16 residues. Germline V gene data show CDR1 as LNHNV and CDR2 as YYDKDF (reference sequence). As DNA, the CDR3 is TGTGCCACCAGCGCAGGGGATACTTTCTATACCGGGGAGCTGTTTTTT. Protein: CATSAGDTFYTGELFF.

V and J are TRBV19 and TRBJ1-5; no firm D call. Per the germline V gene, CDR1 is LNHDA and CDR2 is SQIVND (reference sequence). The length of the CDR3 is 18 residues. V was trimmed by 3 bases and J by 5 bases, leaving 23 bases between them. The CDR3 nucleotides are TGTGCCAGTAGTATTATTCTGGGCTTGGGCAGCCTTTATCAGCCCCAGCATTTT. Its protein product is CASSIILGLGSLYQPQHF.

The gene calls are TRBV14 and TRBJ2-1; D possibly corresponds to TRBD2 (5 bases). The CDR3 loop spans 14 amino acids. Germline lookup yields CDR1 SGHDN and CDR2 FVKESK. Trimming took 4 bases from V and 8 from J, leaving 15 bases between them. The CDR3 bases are TGTGCCAGCAGCCCTCGGGCTAGCCGGGATGAGCAGTTCTTC. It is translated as CASSPRASRDEQFF.

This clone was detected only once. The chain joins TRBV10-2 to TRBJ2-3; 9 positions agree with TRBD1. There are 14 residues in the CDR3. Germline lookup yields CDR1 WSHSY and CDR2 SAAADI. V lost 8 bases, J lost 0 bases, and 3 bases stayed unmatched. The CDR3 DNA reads TGCGCCAGCCGGGGGACAGGGAGCACAGATACGCAGTATTTT. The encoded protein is CASRGTGSTDTQYF.

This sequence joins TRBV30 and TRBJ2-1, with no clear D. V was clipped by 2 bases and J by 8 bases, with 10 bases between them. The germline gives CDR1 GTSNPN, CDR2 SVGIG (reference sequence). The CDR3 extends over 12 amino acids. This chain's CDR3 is CAWSRQGDEQFF. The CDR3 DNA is TGTGCCTGGAGTCGCCAAGGAGATGAGCAGTTCTTC.

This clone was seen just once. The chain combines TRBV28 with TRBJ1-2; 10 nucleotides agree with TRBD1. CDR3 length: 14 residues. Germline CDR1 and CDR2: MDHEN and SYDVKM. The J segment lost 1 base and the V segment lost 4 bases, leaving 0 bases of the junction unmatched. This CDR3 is CASSWDRGNYGYTF. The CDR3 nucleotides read TGTGCCAGCAGTTGGGACAGGGGTAACTATGGCTACACCTTC.

The CDR3 protein is CASSPLKAGGWDTQYF. The CDR3 coding sequence is TGTGCCAGCTCACCACTCAAGGCAGGGGGATGGGATACGCAGTATTTT. The chain recombines TRBV18 with TRBJ2-3; 7 bases agree with TRBD1. This CDR3 comprises 16 residues. Trimming at V came to 1 base and at J to 6 bases, leaving 10 bases not matched to a gene. Germline CDR1 is KGHSH and CDR2 is LQKENI. The full variable domain, rest sourced from reference TRBV18 and TRBJ2-3, is NAGVMQNPRHLVRRRGQEARLRCSPMKGHSHVYWYRQLPEEGLKFMVYLQKENIIDESGMPKERFSAEFPKEGPSILRIQQVVRGDSAAYFCASSPLKAGGWDTQYFGPGTRLTVL.

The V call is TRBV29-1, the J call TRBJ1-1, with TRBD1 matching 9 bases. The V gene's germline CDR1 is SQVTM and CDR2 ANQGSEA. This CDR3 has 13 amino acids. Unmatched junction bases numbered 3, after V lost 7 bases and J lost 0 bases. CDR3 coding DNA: TGCAGCGCGGGACAGGGATTGAACACTGAAGCTTTCTTT. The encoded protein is CSAGQGLNTEAFF.

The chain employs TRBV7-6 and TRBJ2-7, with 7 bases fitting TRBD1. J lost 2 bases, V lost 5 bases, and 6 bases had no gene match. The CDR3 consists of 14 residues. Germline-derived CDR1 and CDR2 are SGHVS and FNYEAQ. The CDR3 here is CASSPTGDTYEQYF. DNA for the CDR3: TGTGCCAGCAGCCCCACAGGGGATACCTACGAGCAGTACTTC.

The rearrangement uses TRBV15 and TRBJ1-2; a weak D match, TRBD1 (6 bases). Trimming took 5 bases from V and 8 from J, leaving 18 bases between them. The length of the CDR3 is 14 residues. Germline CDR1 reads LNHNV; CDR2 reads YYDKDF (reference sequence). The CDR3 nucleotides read TGTGCCACCAGCCGAGGACAGCCTTCCCGGGGCTACACCTTC. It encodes CATSRGQPSRGYTF. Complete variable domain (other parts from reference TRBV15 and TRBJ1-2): DAMVIQNPRYQVTQFGKPVTLSCSQTLNHNVMYWYQQKSSQAPKLLFHYYDKDFNNEADTPDNFQSRRPNTSFCFLDIRSPGLGDTAMYLCATSRGQPSRGYTFGSGTRLTVV.

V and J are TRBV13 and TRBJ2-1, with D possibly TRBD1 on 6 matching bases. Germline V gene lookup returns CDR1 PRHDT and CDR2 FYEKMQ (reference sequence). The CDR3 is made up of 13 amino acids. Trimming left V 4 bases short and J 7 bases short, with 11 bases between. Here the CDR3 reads CASSSPQGNEQFF. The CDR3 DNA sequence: TGTGCCAGCAGCTCCCCACAGGGAAATGAGCAGTTCTTC.

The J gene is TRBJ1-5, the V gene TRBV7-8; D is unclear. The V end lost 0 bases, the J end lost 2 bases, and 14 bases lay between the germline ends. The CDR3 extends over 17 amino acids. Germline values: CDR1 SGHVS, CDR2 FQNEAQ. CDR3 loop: CASSLARTSGGNQPQHF. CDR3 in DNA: TGTGCCAGCAGCTTAGCGCGAACTTCGGGAGGCAATCAGCCCCAGCATTTT.